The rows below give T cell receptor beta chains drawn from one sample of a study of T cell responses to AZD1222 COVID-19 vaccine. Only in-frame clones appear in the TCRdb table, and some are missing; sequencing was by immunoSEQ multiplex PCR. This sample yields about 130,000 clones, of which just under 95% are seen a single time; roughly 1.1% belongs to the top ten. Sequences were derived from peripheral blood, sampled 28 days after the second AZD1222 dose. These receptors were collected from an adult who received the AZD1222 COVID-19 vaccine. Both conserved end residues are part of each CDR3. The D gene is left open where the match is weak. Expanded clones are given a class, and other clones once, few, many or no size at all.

TGCGCCAGCAGCTTGATAGGAAACTATGGCTACACCTTC	CASSLIGNYGYTF	TRBJ1-2	-	once	TRBV5-1
TGTGCCAGCAGTTACTCGCCGACTAGCGGGAGGAGGTCAGATACGCAGTATTTT	CASSYSPTSGRRSDTQYF	TRBJ2-3	TRBD2	-	TRBV6-2/TRBV6-3
TGTGCCAGCTCACCTAGGTGGGGACTTGACAATGAGCAGTTCTTC	CASSPRWGLDNEQFF	TRBJ2-1	-	-	TRBV18
TGTGCCAGCAGCTTAGAACAGGGTAGGCCCCAGCATTTT	CASSLEQGRPQHF	TRBJ1-5	-	-	TRBV7-2
TGTGCCAGCAGCCAGGGTTCGGGGGCGGGGAATGAGCAGTTCTTC	CASSQGSGAGNEQFF	TRBJ2-1	-	-	TRBV14
TGCAGCGTTCGGAACACCGGGGAGCTGTTTTTT	CSVRNTGELFF	TRBJ2-2	-	-	TRBV29-1
TGTGCCAGTAGTTTCGGAGGGACTAGCTTTCTCCCAGATACGCAGTATTTT	CASSFGGTSFLPDTQYF	TRBJ2-3	TRBD2	-	TRBV19
TGTGCCAGCAGTTACGGGCAGGGGTATAGCAATCAGCCCCAGCATTTT	CASSYGQGYSNQPQHF	TRBJ1-5	-	few	TRBV6-2/TRBV6-3
TGTGCCAGTAGTGGCCGGGACGGGAGCTCCTACGAGCAGTACTTC	CASSGRDGSSYEQYF	TRBJ2-7	-	-	TRBV19
TGCAGCGTAGACAGTCGTACCTACACTGAAGCTTTCTTT	CSVDSRTYTEAFF	TRBJ1-1	-	-	TRBV29-1
TGTGCCACCAGTGATTTGCGTGCTAGCGGGAGCTACAATGAGCAGTTCTTC	CATSDLRASGSYNEQFF	TRBJ2-1	TRBD2	-	TRBV24-1
TGTGCCAGTAGTCCGACAGGGAATTCTGACACTGAAGCTTTCTTT	CASSPTGNSDTEAFF	TRBJ1-1	TRBD1	-	TRBV19
TGTGCCAGCAGCCGCAGAGGGGCCTCGAACACCGGGGAGCTGTTTTTT	CASSRRGASNTGELFF	TRBJ2-2	-	-	TRBV14
TGTGCCAGCAGCCTGGGACCCCAGAGGGACTATGGCTACACCTTC	CASSLGPQRDYGYTF	TRBJ1-2	-	-	TRBV11-3
TGTGCCAGCAGTCCGGGACTAGCGGGAGGGCATGAGCAGTTCTTC	CASSPGLAGGHEQFF	TRBJ2-1	TRBD2	-	TRBV6-5
TGTGCCAGTAGTGAAAAGACTGGGAGGGGGCGGTGGAATCAGCCCCAGCATTTT	CASSEKTGRGRWNQPQHF	TRBJ1-5	TRBD1	-	TRBV19
TGTGCCAGCAGCTCCCAGGACCTTGAAGCTTTCTTT	CASSSQDLEAFF	TRBJ1-1	-	-	TRBV6-2/TRBV6-3
TGCGCCAGCAGTCAATGGGGACAGGGGGTTAATGGCTACACCTTC	CASSQWGQGVNGYTF	TRBJ1-2	TRBD1	-	TRBV23-1
TGTGCCATGTCCCGTGACGGATATAATTCACCCCTCCACTTT	CAMSRDGYNSPLHF	TRBJ1-6	-	-	TRBV6-5
TGTGCCAGCCTGGCAGATCAATCCGAGCAGTACTTC	CASLADQSEQYF	TRBJ2-7	-	-	TRBV2
TGTGCCAGCGCTAGCGGCACAGATACGCAGTATTTT	CASASGTDTQYF	TRBJ2-3	-	once	TRBV6-5
TGTGCCAGCAGTTACGCAGGGCGCTATGGCTACACCTTC	CASSYAGRYGYTF	TRBJ1-2	-	few	TRBV6-2/TRBV6-3
TGTGCCAGCAGTTTAACAGGGAGTTCCTACGAGCAGTACTTC	CASSLTGSSYEQYF	TRBJ2-7	-	-	TRBV27
TGTGCCAGCTCGACGGGTATTCAGTCGGGTGAGCAGTTCTTC	CASSTGIQSGEQFF	TRBJ2-1	-	-	TRBV7-2
TGTGCCAGTAGACACCGACCGGATTTAAATCAGCCCCAGCATTTT	CASRHRPDLNQPQHF	TRBJ1-5	-	-	TRBV19
TGTGCCAGCAGCCCTCGACTAGCGGGATTGAGCTCCTACGAGCAGTACTTC	CASSPRLAGLSSYEQYF	TRBJ2-7	TRBD2	-	TRBV7-9
TGTGCCAGCAGCTTAGGGGGCCAGGTTATTGAAGCTTTCTTT	CASSLGGQVIEAFF	TRBJ1-1	-	-	TRBV11-3
TGCGCCAGCTCGGGGGGGAGCCCCCACACTGAAGCTTTCTTT	CASSGGSPHTEAFF	TRBJ1-1	-	-	TRBV5-1
TGTGCCAGCAGACCCGGAACCCGGGGTTCACCCCTCCACTTT	CASRPGTRGSPLHF	TRBJ1-6	-	-	TRBV6-5
TGTGCCAGCAGTTCACTAGCGGGTTACGAGCAGTACTTC	CASSSLAGYEQYF	TRBJ2-7	TRBD2	-	TRBV6-5
TGTGCCTGGAAGGACCAGGGGAATTCACCCCTCCACTTT	CAWKDQGNSPLHF	TRBJ1-6	-	-	TRBV30
TGTGCCAGCAGTCTGGGTCAGCCCCAGCATTTT	CASSLGQPQHF	TRBJ1-5	-	-	TRBV6-6
TGCAGCGGAGTAAGGGACAGGGGATCCGAGCAGTACTTC	CSGVRDRGSEQYF	TRBJ2-7	TRBD1	-	TRBV29-1
TGTGCCAGCAGCCGGACTAGCCGCACAGATACGCAGTATTTT	CASSRTSRTDTQYF	TRBJ2-3	TRBD2	-	TRBV2
TGTGCCAGCAGTTCTGACAGGTTCGGGGAGCTGTTTTTT	CASSSDRFGELFF	TRBJ2-2	-	once	TRBV12-3/TRBV12-4
TGCAGCACATTAGGACAGGGCGAGCAGTACTTC	CSTLGQGEQYF	TRBJ2-7	TRBD1	-	TRBV29-1
TGTGCCAGCAGCTCCGGACAGGGTAGAATGAACACTGAAGCTTTCTTT	CASSSGQGRMNTEAFF	TRBJ1-1	TRBD1	-	TRBV7-9
TGTGCCAGCAGAAGGACAGGCCCTGATAATTCACCCCTCCACTTT	CASRRTGPDNSPLHF	TRBJ1-6	TRBD1	-	TRBV27
TGTGCCACCTCCAGGGTTAGCAATCAGCCCCAGCATTTT	CATSRVSNQPQHF	TRBJ1-5	-	-	TRBV28
TGTGCCAGCAGTTTTTTATTCACTGAAGCTTTCTTT	CASSFLFTEAFF	TRBJ1-1	-	-	TRBV28
TGTGCCAGCAGCTTAGCGCTGAGGGAGCTGTTTTTT	CASSLALRELFF	TRBJ2-2	-	-	TRBV7-2
TGTGCCAGCTCGGGAGGGCCGGGTGAGCAGTTCTTC	CASSGGPGEQFF	TRBJ2-1	TRBD2	few	TRBV27
TGTGCCAACATTGCCGGGACTGAAGCTTTCTTT	CANIAGTEAFF	TRBJ1-1	-	-	TRBV2
TGTGCCAGCAGCCGTCATAGCACGAGCTCCTACAATGAGCAGTTCTTC	CASSRHSTSSYNEQFF	TRBJ2-1	-	-	TRBV7-8
TGTGCCAGCAGCTCGTCGACAGGGGTGGGCGGAAACACCATATATTTT	CASSSSTGVGGNTIYF	TRBJ1-3	TRBD1	-	TRBV7-9
TGTGCCAGCAGGCAACCCAGAGGGGGGAGCACCATATATTTT	CASRQPRGGSTIYF	TRBJ1-3	-	-	TRBV6-5
TGTGCCAGCAGCCCGGCCTATACCTATAATTCACCCCTCCACTTT	CASSPAYTYNSPLHF	TRBJ1-6	-	-	TRBV11-3
TGTGCCAGCAGCTTAGGGGTGGGTGATGAGCAGTTCTTC	CASSLGVGDEQFF	TRBJ2-1	-	-	TRBV7-3
TGTGCCAGCAGCCTGGCCGGGCCTCATGAGCAGTTCTTC	CASSLAGPHEQFF	TRBJ2-1	-	-	TRBV5-6